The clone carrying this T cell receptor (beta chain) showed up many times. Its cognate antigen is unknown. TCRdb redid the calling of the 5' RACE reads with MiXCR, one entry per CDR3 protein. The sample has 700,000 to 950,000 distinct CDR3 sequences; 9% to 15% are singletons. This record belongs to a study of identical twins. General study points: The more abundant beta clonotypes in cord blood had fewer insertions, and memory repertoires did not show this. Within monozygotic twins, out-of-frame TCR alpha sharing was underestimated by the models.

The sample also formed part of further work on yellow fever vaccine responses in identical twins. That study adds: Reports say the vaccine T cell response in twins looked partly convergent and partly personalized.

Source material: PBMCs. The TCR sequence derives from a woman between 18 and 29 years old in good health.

The CDR3 here is CSAKIPTGTGELFF. In DNA, the CDR3 is TGCAGTGCTAAGATTCCTACAGGCACCGGGGAGCTGTTTTTT. The chain carries TRBV20-1 and TRBJ2-2; D possibly corresponds to TRBD1 (5 bases). The germline V gene has CDR1 DFQATT and CDR2 SNEGSKA (reference sequence). The ends were cut back, 4 bases at V and 4 bases at J, with 13 bases in the middle. The CDR3 runs 14 residues.